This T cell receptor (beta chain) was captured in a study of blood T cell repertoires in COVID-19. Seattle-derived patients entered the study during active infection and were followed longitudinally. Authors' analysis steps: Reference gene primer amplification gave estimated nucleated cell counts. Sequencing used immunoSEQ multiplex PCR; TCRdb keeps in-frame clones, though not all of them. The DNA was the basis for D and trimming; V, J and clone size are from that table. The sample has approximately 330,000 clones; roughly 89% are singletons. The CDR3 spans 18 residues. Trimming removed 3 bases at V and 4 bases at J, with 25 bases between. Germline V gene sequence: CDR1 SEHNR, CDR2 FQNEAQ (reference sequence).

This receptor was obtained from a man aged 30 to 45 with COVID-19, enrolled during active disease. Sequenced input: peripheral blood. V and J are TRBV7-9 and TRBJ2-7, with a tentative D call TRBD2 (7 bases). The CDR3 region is CASSFLPFGGRERYEQYF. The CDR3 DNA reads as TGTGCCAGCAGCTTCCTACCCTTCGGGGGGCGGGAAAGGTACGAGCAGTACTTC.